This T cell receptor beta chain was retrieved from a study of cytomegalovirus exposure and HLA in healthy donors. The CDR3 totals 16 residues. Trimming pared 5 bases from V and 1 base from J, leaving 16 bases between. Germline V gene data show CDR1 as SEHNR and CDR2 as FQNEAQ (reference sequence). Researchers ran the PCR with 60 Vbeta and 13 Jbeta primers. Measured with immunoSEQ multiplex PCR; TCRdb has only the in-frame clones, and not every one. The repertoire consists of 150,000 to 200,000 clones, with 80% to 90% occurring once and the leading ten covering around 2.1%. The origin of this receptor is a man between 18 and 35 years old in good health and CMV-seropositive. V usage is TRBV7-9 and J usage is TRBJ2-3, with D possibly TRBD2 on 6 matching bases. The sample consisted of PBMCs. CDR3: CASSGGLAVRTDTQYF. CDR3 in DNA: TGTGCCAGCAGCGGGGGGTTAGCGGTTCGCACAGATACGCAGTATTTT. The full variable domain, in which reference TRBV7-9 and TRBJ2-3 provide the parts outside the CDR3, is DTGVSQNPRHKITKRGQNVTFRCDPISEHNRLYWYRQTLGQGPEFLTYFQNEAQLEKSRLLSDRFSAERPKGSFSTLEIQRTEQGDSAMYLCASSGGLAVRTDTQYFGPGTRLTVL.